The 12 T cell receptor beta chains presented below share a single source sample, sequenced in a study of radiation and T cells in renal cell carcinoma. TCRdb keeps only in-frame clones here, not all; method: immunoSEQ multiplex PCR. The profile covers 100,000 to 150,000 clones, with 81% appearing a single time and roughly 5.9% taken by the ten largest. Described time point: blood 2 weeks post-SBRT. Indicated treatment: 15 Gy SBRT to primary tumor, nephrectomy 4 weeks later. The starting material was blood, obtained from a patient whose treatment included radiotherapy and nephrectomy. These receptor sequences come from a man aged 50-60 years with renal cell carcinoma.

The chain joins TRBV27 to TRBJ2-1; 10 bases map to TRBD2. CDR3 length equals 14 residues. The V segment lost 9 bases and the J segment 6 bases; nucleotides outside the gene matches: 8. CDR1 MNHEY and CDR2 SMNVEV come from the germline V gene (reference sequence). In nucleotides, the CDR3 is TGTGCCAGTTTCCTAGCGGGAGATAGCAATGAGCAGTTCTTC. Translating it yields CASFLAGDSNEQFF.

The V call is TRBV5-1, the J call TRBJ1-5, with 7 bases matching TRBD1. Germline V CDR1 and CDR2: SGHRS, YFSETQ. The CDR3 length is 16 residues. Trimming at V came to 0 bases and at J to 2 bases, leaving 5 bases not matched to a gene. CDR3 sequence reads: CASSLDGQGGNQPQHF. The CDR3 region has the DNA TGCGCCAGCAGCTTGGACGGCCAGGGGGGCAATCAGCCCCAGCATTTT.

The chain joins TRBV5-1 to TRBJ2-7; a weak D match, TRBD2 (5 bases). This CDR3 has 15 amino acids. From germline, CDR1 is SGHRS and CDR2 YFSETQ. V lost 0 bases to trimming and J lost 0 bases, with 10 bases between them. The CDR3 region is CASSLAGSSSYEQYF. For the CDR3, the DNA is TGCGCCAGCAGCTTGGCGGGGTCCAGCTCCTACGAGCAGTACTTC.

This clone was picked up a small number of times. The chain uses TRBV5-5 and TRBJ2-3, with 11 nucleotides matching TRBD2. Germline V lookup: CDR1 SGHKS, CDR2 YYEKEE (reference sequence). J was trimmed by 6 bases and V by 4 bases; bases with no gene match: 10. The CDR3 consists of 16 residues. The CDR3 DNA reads TGTGCCAGCAGCCGCGAGCTAGCGGGAGGCCGGGATACGCAGTATTTT. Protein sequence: CASSRELAGGRDTQYF. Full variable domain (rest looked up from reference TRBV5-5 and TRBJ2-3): DAGVTQSPTHLIKTRGQQVTLRCSPISGHKSVSWYQQVLGQGPQFIFQYYEKEERGRGNFPDRFSARQFPNYSSELNVNALLLGDSALYLCASSRELAGGRDTQYFGPGTRLTVL.

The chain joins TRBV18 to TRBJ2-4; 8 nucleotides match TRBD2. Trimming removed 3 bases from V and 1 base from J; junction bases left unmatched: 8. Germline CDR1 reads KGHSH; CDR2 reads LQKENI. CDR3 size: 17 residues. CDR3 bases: TGTGCCAGCTCACCGTTCGGGGGGGCAACGGCCAAAAACATTCAGTACTTC. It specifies CASSPFGGATAKNIQYF.

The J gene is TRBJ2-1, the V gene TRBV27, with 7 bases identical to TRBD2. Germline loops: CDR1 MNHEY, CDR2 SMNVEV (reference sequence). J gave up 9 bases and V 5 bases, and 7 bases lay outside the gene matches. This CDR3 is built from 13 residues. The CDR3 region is CASSGGGLGEQFF. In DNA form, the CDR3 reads TGTGCCAGCAGTGGGGGGGGGTTGGGTGAGCAGTTCTTC.

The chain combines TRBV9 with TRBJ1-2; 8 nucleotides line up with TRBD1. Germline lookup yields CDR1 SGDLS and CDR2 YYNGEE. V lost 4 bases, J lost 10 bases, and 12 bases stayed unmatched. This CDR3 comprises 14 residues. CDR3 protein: CASSPRTGYGVYTF. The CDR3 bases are TGTGCCAGCAGCCCAAGGACAGGGTATGGAGTCTACACCTTC.

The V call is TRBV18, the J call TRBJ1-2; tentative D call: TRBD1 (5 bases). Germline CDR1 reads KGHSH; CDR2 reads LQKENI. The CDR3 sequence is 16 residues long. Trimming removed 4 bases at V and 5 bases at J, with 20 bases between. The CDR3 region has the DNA TGTGCCAGCTCACGAGATCACGGGGGTTTTTTGTATGGCTACACCTTC. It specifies CASSRDHGGFLYGYTF.

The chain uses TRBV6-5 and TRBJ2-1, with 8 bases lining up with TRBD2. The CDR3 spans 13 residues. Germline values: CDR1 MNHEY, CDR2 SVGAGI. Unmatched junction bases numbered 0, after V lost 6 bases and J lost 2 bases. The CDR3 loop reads CASRGLAYNEQFF. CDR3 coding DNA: TGTGCCAGCAGGGGACTAGCCTACAATGAGCAGTTCTTC.

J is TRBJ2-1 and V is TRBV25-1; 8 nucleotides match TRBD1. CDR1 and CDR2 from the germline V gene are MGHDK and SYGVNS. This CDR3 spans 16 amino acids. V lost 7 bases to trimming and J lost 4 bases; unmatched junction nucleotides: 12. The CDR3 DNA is TGTGCCAGCAACCAACCGGACAGGGACGGGTACAATGAGCAGTTCTTC. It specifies CASNQPDRDGYNEQFF. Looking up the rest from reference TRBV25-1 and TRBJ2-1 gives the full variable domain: EADIYQTPRYLVIGTGKKITLECSQTMGHDKMYWYQQDPGMELHLIHYSYGVNSTEKGDLSSESTVSRIRTEHFPLTLESARPSHTSQYLCASNQPDRDGYNEQFFGPGTRLTVL.

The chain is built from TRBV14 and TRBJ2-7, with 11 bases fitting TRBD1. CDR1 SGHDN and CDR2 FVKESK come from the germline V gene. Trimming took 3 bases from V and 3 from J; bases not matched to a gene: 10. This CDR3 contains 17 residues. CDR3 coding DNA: TGTGCCAGCAGCCATCACCCCCGGACAGGGGGCGACTACGAGCAGTACTTC. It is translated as CASSHHPRTGGDYEQYF.

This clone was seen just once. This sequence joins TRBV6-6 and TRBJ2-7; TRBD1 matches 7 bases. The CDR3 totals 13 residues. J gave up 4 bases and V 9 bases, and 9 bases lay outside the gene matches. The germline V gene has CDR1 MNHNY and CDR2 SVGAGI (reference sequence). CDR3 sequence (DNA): TGTGCCAGTCATTCAGGGGGTGGGTACGAGCAGTACTTC. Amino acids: CASHSGGGYEQYF.